This TCR beta chain was identified in a study of CD8+ T cells in alopecia areata. Treatment: oral pan-JAK inhibitor, 5-10 mg twice daily. There are a few counts of this clone. In each case, RNA was isolated and then reverse transcribed into cDNA as the sequencing template. Measured with immunoSEQ multiplex PCR; TCRdb has only the in-frame clones, and not every one. The repertoire holds about 250,000 clones, with roughly 60% as singletons. Deletions cut 1 base from V and 6 bases from J, with 10 bases between. Germline V gives CDR1 SGHVS, CDR2 FNYEAQ. CDR3 length: 13 residues. This specimen consisted of CD4+ T cells sorted from blood, obtained between weeks 51 and 54, from a patient treated with tofacitinib. The source of this sequence is a human donor with alopecia areata. The rearrangement joins TRBV7-6 to TRBJ2-7, with D possibly TRBD1 on 6 matching bases. This CDR3 reads CASSLVSRGEQYF. The CDR3 nucleotides read TGTGCCAGCAGCTTAGTTAGCAGGGGCGAGCAGTACTTC.